This T cell receptor beta chain was recovered during a study of blood T cell repertoires in COVID-19. At the level of the study: Samples came from the United States, Italy and Spain, spanning acute and convalescent COVID-19.

After removal of 5 bases from V and 2 bases from J, the junction contained 9 bases not matched to a gene. The V gene's germline CDR1 is SGHNT and CDR2 YYREEE (reference sequence). There are 15 residues in the CDR3. As originally analysed: Amplifying reference gene primers gave estimates of nucleated cell counts. Clones were read by immunoSEQ multiplex PCR, and TCRdb kept only the in-frame ones, dropping some. That table supplies the V and J calls and clone size; D and trimming were determined from the DNA. The sample includes roughly 230,000 clones, roughly 85% of them seen just once. This chain joins TRBV5-4 and TRBJ2-7, with 8 positions matching TRBD2. The sequence was collected from a man aged 50-60 years with COVID-19, enrolled during active disease. The source material was peripheral blood. The CDR3 DNA reads as TGTGCCAGCAGTCCTTACGGGGGGGTGACCTACGAGCAGTACTTC. Its protein product is CASSPYGGVTYEQYF. The complete variable domain, with remaining parts taken from reference TRBV5-4 and TRBJ2-7, reads ETGVTQSPTHLIKTRGQQVTLRCSSQSGHNTVSWYQQALGQGPQFIFQYYREEENGRGNFPPRFSGLQFPNYSSELNVNALELDDSALYLCASSPYGGVTYEQYFGPGTRLTVT.